This T cell receptor beta chain is drawn from a study of blood T cells in healthy people across ages (dated by TCRdb to between 2015 and 2017). About the study as a whole: In model experiments, template switching captured about one uniquely barcoded TCR beta cDNA molecule for every two T cells. The study measured age-related changes in TCR beta repertoire diversity using deep sequencing normalized with unique cDNA molecular identifiers. The donors were split into four age groups: young (average around 17 years), middle-aged (nearly 40), aged (roughly 65) and long-lived (approximately 80). Donors of different ages were randomly distributed across sequencing lanes to avoid experimental bias. For two donors (one aged 18 to 29 and one aged 80 or older), the study analyzed two additional independent replicas of 1 million unique cDNA reads from the same blood draw. Study-level results and caveats: Estimates of total diversity based on one million sequenced T cells were regarded as lower bounds and as underestimates. Because donor CMV infection status was unknown, age-related changes in expanded clonotypes were potentially confounded. Compared with the aged group, more naive CD4+ T cells, fewer expanded clones and increased TCR diversity were shown by the long-lived group, suggesting age selection. Because profiling used bulk unsorted PBMCs, naive and antigen-experienced compartments could not be compared conclusively. The percentage of naive T cells measured by flow cytometry correlated strongly with observed TCR beta diversity. As age increased, observed TCR beta diversity per million T cells dropped in a roughly linear way, and a significant reduction was already evident by age about 36.

The library was produced with 5' RACE. Reads for this sample came from an Illumina HiSeq 2500. The second PCR ran for about 6 to 11 cycles and used a J-beta primer mix along with a sample-barcoded 5' primer. A unique molecular identifier was introduced onto each TCR beta cDNA molecule by a template-switch 5' adaptor carrying 12 random nucleotides. Each sample yielded at least 2.5 million CDR3-containing paired-end reads. All of the RNA was converted into first-strand cDNA using the Mint cDNA synthesis kit, with a TRBC-specific oligonucleotide serving as the primer. After uracil-DNA glycosylase treatment, a first 18-cycle PCR used universal primers M1SS and BC2_uni_R on all cDNA. As for the authors' bioinformatics: Normalization of each sample was performed by random selection of 1 million high-quality reads, each carrying a distinct molecular identifier. Reads sharing molecular identifiers were discarded rather than binned into consensus sequences. MiTCR, run with a Q25 quality threshold and the strictest error-elimination algorithm, handled CDR3 identification, clonotype clustering and error correction. A nonparametric unseen species model with Euler transformation was used to estimate a lower bound on total TCR beta diversity. The public reads were reanalyzed by TCRdb: fastp trimming at Q25, MiXCR alignment, in-frame beta chains only. When rows share a CDR3 protein, they turn into one entry using the most common DNA and genes. The V and J calls were determined by TCRdb, not by the authors. The sample profile shows about 1,800,000 distinct CDR3 sequences; approximately 30% of them were found once. Jointly, the top ten make up 7.7% of the sample.

The donors were roughly 40 Caucasian individuals from Russia, aged 6 to 90 years, who were systemically healthy. Around 10 milliliters of peripheral blood were collected from each donor into EDTA-treated Vacutainer tubes. Ficoll-Paque density-gradient centrifugation was used to isolate PBMCs, with at least 7 million per sample. Total RNA, at least 6 micrograms per sample, was extracted from PBMCs with Trizol reagent. For every donor, an aliquot of PBMCs went through flow cytometry to measure the percentages of naive CD45RAhigh/CD27high T cells. Per the germline V gene, MGHRA is the CDR1 and YSYEKL is the CDR2. V lost 4 bases and J lost 4 bases, and the count of bases not matched to a germline gene is 9. The cysteine opens and the phenylalanine closes a CDR3 of 15 amino acids. Only CDR3 DNA remains: 45 bases, in frame from the first base. At least ten counts were recorded for this clonotype. Its cognate antigen has yet to be identified. Base qualities are not recorded, but no much larger clone differs from it by a single base.

The sequenced sample was blood. The chain couples TRBV4-1 to TRBJ1-2, with TRBD1 identical over 7 junction bases. The sequence came from a woman in her twenties or thirties in good health. This receptor carries the CDR3 CASSLQGQTPYGYTF. The bases are TGCGCCAGCAGCCTACAGGGACAGACCCCCTATGGCTACACCTTC.